This T cell receptor (beta chain) was captured in a study of cytomegalovirus exposure and HLA in healthy donors. General study findings and limits: Both high specificity and high sensitivity reportedly marked the classifier's diagnosis of cytomegalovirus status. According to the study, roughly 160 TCR beta chains were cytomegalovirus-associated. When analyzed later, the rates of TCR association showed variation by HLA locus, with DRB1 the most and HLA-C the fewest.

For this clone: The antigen is undetermined.

This CDR3 is 13 amino acids long. CDR1 SQVTM and CDR2 ANQGSEA come from the germline V gene. V shed 7 bases and J 7 bases; nucleotides not matched to a gene: 8. When sampled, the donors appeared nominally healthy, though they likely had unrecorded immune exposures. The PCR employed 60 Vbeta primers together with 13 Jbeta primers. Clones were read by immunoSEQ multiplex PCR, and TCRdb kept only the in-frame ones, dropping some. This listing includes fewer than 45,000 clones. The sample consisted of PBMCs. This TCR derives from a man in his forties in good health and CMV-seropositive. The chain couples TRBV29-1 to TRBJ1-4; 8 bases fit TRBD1. The CDR3 nucleotides read TGCAGCGCTCAGTGGCAGGGGGCTGAAAAACTGTTTTTT. Protein: CSAQWQGAEKLFF.